This section outlines one TCR beta chain sequence together with its context. The data are from a study of human CD8 memory T cell subsets. Production of TCR beta libraries used UMI-labeled 5' RACE as the method. TCRdb reanalyzed the 5' RACE reads, giving one entry per CDR3 protein sequence and no DNA. This sample's table reports over 3,500 distinct CDR3 sequences. The sample consisted of CD8+ effector memory T cells (TEM) sorted from PBMCs. Specified subset: effector memory CD8 T cells, CCR7- CD45RO+ CD95+. This TCR came from a human donor in good health.

The CDR3 loop is CSALGTSGKMMNEQFF. This chain links TRBV20-1 with TRBJ2-1; no DNA is available, so the TRBD2 call from TCRdb remains unchecked. Germline V gene data show CDR1 as DFQATT and CDR2 as SNEGSKA (reference sequence). The CDR3 extends over 16 amino acids.